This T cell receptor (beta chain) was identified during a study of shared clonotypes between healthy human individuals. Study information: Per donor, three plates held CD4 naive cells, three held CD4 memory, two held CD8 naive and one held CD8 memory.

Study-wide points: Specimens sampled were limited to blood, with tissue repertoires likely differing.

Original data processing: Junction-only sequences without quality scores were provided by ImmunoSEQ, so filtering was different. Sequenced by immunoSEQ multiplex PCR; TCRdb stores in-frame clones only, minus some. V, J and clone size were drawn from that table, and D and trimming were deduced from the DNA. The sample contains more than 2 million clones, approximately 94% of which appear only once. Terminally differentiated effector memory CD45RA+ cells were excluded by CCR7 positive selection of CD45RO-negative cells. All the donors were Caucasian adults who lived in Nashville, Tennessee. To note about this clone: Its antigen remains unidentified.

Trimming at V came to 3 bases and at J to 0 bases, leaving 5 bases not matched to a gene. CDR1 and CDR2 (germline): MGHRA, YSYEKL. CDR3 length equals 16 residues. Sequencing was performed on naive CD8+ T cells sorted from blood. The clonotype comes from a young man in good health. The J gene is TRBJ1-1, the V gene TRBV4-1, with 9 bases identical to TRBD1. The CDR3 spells CASSHPGQGMNTEAFF. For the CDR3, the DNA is TGCGCCAGCAGCCACCCGGGACAGGGAATGAACACTGAAGCTTTCTTT.